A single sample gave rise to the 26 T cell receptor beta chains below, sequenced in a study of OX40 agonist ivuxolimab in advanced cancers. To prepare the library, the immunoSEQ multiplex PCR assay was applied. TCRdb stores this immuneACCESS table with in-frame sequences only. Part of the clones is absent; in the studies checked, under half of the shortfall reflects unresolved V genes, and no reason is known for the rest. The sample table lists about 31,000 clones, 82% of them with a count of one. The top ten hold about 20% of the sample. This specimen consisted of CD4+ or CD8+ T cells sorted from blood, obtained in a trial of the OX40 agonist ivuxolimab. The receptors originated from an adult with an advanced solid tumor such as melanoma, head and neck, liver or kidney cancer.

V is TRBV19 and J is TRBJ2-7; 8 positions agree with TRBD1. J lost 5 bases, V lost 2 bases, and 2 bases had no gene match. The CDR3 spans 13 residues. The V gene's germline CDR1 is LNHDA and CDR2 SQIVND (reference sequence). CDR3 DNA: TGTGCCAGTAGTATATCGACAGGGGACGAGCAGTACTTC. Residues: CASSISTGDEQYF.

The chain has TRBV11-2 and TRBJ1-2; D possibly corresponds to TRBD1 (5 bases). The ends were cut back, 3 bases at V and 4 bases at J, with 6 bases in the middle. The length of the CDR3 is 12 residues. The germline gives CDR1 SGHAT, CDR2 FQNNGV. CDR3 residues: CASSLGVYGYTF. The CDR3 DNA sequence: TGTGCCAGCAGCTTGGGGGTCTATGGCTACACCTTC.

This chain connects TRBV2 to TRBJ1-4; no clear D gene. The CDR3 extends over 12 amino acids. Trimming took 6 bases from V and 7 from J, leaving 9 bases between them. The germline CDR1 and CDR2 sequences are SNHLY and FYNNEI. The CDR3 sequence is CASSRRFEKLFF. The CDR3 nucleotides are TGTGCCAGCAGCCGACGGTTTGAAAAACTGTTTTTT.

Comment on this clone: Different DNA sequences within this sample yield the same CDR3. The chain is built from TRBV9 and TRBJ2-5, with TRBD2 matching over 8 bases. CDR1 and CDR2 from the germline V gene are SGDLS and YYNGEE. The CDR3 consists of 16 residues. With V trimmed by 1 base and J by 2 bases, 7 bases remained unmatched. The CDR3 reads CASSVSGRGGQETQYF. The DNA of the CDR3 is TGTGCCAGCAGCGTATCTGGCCGGGGGGGACAAGAGACCCAGTACTTC.

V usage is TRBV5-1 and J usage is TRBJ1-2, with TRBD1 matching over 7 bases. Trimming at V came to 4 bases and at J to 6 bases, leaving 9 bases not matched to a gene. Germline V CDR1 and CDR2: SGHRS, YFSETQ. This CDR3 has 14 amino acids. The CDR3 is CASSQTGTAHGYTF. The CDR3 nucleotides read TGCGCCAGCAGCCAAACCGGGACAGCCCATGGCTACACCTTC. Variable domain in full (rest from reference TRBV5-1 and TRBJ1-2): KAGVTQTPRYLIKTRGQQVTLSCSPISGHRSVSWYQQTPGQGLQFLFEYFSETQRNKGNFPGRFSGRQFSNSRSEMNVSTLELGDSALYLCASSQTGTAHGYTFGSGTRLTVV.

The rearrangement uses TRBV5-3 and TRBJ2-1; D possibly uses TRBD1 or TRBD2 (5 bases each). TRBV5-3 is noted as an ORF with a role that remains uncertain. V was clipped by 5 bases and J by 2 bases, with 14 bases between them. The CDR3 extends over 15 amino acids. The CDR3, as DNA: TGTGCCAGAAGTGGGGGAACGCAACCCTACAATGAGCAGTTCTTC. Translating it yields CARSGGTQPYNEQFF.

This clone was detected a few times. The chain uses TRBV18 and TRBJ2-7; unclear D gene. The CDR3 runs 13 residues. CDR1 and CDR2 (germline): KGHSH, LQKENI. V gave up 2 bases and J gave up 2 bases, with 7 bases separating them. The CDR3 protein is CASSPEVTYEQYF. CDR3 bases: TGTGCCAGCTCACCAGAGGTTACCTACGAGCAGTACTTC. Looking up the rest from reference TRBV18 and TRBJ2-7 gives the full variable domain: NAGVMQNPRHLVRRRGQEARLRCSPMKGHSHVYWYRQLPEEGLKFMVYLQKENIIDESGMPKERFSAEFPKEGPSILRIQQVVRGDSAAYFCASSPEVTYEQYFGPGTRLTVT.

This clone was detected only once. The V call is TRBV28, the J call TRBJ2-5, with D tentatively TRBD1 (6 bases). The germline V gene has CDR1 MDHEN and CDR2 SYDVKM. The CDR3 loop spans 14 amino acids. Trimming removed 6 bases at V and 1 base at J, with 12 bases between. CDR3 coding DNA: TGTGCCAGCAGCCGGCCCAGGGGCCAAGAGACCCAGTACTTC. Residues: CASSRPRGQETQYF.

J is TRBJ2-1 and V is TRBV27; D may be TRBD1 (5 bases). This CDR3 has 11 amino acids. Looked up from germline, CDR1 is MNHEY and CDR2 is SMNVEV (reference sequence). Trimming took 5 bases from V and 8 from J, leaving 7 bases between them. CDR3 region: CASSIGDEQFF. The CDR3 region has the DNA TGTGCCAGCAGTATAGGGGATGAGCAGTTCTTC.

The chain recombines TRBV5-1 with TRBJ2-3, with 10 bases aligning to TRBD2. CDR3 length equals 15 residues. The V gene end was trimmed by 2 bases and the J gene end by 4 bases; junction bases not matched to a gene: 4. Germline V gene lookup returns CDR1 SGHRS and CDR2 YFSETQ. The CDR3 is CASSLTSGTADTQYF. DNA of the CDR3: TGCGCCAGCAGCTTAACTAGCGGGACCGCAGATACGCAGTATTTT.

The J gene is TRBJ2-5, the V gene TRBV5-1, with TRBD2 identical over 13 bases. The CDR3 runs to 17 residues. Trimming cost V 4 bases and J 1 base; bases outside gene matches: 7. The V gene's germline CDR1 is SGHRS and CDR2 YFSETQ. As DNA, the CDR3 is TGCGCCAGCAGCCCGGGACTAGCGGGGTCATCCCAAGAGACCCAGTACTTC. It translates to CASSPGLAGSSQETQYF.

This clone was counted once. CDR3 in amino acids: CASSKTTNYGYTF. The CDR3, as DNA: TGTGCCAGCAGCAAAACAACCAACTATGGCTACACCTTC. This chain links TRBV28 with TRBJ1-2; D unresolved. The CDR3 loop spans 13 amino acids. Germline loops: CDR1 MDHEN, CDR2 SYDVKM. The V and J ends lost 6 bases and 2 bases respectively, with 10 bases between them.

DNA for the CDR3: TGTGCCAGCAGCCCCCTTGTGTATACGCAGTATTTT. Protein sequence: CASSPLVYTQYF. V and J are TRBV7-2 and TRBJ2-3; D unresolved. Per germline, CDR1 SGHTA and CDR2 FQGNSA. Deletions cut 5 bases from V and 7 bases from J, with 10 bases between. The CDR3 has 12 amino acids. Full variable domain (outside the CDR3, taken from reference TRBV7-2 and TRBJ2-3): GAGVSQSPSNKVTEKGKDVELRCDPISGHTALYWYRQSLGQGLEFLIYFQGNSAPDKSGLPSDRFSAERTGGSVSTLTIQRTQQEDSAVYLCASSPLVYTQYFGPGTRLTVL.

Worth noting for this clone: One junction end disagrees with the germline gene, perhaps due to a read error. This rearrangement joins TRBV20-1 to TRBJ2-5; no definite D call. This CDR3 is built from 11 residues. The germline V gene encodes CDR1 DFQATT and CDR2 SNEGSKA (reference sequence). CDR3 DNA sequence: TGCAGCCCGAGGAACCAAGAGGCCCAGTACTTC. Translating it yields CSPRNQEAQYF.

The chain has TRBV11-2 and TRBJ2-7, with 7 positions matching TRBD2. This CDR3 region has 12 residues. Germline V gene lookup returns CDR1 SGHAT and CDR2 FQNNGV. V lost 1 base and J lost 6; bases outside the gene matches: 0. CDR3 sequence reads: CASSLGGGEQYF. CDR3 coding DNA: TGTGCCAGCAGCTTAGGCGGGGGCGAGCAGTACTTC.

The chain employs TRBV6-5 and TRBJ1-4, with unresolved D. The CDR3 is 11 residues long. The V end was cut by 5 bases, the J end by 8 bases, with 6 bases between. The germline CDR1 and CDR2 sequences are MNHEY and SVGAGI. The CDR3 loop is CASSIGEKLFF. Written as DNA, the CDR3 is TGTGCCAGCAGTATAGGGGAAAAACTGTTTTTT.

DNA for the CDR3: TGCGCCAGCAGACTGGGGTTTGGGGAGACCCAGTACTTC. The encoded protein is CASRLGFGETQYF. The rearrangement links TRBV4-3 to TRBJ2-5; D not certain. CDR1 is LGHNA, CDR2 YSLEER, per germline. The CDR3 has 13 residues. V shed 6 bases and J shed 5 bases, with 13 bases lying between them.

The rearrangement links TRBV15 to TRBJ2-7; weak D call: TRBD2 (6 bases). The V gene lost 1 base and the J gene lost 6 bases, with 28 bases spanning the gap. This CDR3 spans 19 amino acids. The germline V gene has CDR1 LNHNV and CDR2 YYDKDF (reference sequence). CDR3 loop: CATSRAGRGSGLGGGEQYF. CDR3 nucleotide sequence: TGTGCCACCAGCAGAGCGGGGCGCGGGTCTGGTCTGGGAGGTGGCGAGCAGTACTTC.

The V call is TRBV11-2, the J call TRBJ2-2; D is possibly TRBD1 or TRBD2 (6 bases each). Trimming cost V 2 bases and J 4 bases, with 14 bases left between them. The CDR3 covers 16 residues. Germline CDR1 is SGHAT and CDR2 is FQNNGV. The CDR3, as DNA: TGTGCCAGCAGCTTAATGGGGGGCGCGGGCACCGGGGAGCTGTTTTTT. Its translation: CASSLMGGAGTGELFF.

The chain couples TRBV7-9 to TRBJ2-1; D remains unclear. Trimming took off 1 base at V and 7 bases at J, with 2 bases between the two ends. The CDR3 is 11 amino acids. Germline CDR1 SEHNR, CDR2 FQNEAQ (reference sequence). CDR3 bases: TGTGCCAGCAGCTTAGTAAATGAGCAGTTCTTC. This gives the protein CASSLVNEQFF. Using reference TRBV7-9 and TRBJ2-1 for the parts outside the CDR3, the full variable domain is DTGVSQNPRHKITKRGQNVTFRCDPISEHNRLYWYRQTLGQGPEFLTYFQNEAQLEKSRLLSDRFSAERPKGSFSTLEIQRTEQGDSAMYLCASSLVNEQFFGPGTRLTVL.

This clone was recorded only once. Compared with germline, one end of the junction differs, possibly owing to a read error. The CDR3 is CVSSFNPSYGYTF. DNA of the CDR3: TGTGTCAGCAGCTTTAACCCCAGCTATGGCTACACCTTC. The rearrangement links TRBV7-2 to TRBJ1-2; D is undetermined. From germline, CDR1 is SGHTA and CDR2 FQGNSA. The CDR3 totals 13 residues.

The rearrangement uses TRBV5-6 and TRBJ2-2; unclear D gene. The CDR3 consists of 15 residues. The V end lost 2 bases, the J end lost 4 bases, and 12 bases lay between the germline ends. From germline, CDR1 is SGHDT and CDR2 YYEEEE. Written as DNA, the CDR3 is TGTGCCAGCAGCTTAAGGTGGCAGCGCACCGGGGAGCTGTTTTTT. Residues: CASSLRWQRTGELFF.

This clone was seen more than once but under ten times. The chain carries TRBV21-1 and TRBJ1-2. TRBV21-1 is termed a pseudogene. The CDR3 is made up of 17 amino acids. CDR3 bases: TGTGCCAGCAGCAAAGGACGTCTACCCCCTCGGGACTATGGCTACACCTTC. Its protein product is CASSKGRLPPRDYGYTF.

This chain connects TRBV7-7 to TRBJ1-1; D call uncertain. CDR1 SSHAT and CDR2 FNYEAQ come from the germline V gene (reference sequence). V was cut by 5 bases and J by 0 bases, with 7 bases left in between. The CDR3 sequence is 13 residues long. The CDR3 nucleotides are TGTGCCAGCAGCCCGACCCTGAACACTGAAGCTTTCTTT. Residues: CASSPTLNTEAFF.

CDR3 sequence reads: CATRDRGANYGYTF. DNA for the CDR3: TGTGCCACCAGAGACAGGGGAGCTAACTATGGCTACACCTTC. This rearrangement joins TRBV15 to TRBJ1-2; TRBD1 agrees at 8 bases. The germline gives CDR1 LNHNV, CDR2 YYDKDF (reference sequence). CDR3 length: 14 amino acids. Trimming removed 6 bases from V and 0 bases from J; junction bases left unmatched: 3.

The CDR3 sequence is CASSFELSGSTDTQYF. CDR3 nucleotides: TGCGCCAGCAGCTTCGAACTTAGCGGTAGCACAGATACGCAGTATTTT. The gene calls are TRBV5-1 and TRBJ2-3; tentative D call: TRBD2 (6 bases). Germline CDR1 and CDR2: SGHRS and YFSETQ. This CDR3 spans 16 amino acids. V was clipped by 2 bases and J by 0 bases, with 13 bases between them. Full variable domain (rest looked up from reference TRBV5-1 and TRBJ2-3): KAGVTQTPRYLIKTRGQQVTLSCSPISGHRSVSWYQQTPGQGLQFLFEYFSETQRNKGNFPGRFSGRQFSNSRSEMNVSTLELGDSALYLCASSFELSGSTDTQYFGPGTRLTVL.